What follows are 31 T cell receptor beta chains derived from one specimen sequenced in a study of blood T cell repertoires in COVID-19. Some clones are missing from TCRdb's copy, which holds only in-frame ones; the method was immunoSEQ multiplex PCR. The profile shows 200,000 to 250,000 clones, 86% of them singletons. The sample consisted of PBMCs or T cells enriched from blood (not recorded which). These receptors all come from a woman aged 45-65 years who had recovered from COVID-19.

In nucleotides, the CDR3 is TGTGCCAGCAGTTACAGGGAGAGCTCTGGGGCCAACGTCCTGACTTTC. It specifies CASSYRESSGANVLTF. The chain has TRBV6-5 and TRBJ2-6; possibly TRBD2 for D (5 bases). Germline CDR1 MNHEY, CDR2 SVGAGI. Deletions cut 2 bases from V and 0 bases from J, with 8 bases between. The CDR3 spans 16 residues.

The genes are TRBV7-8 and TRBJ2-2; tentatively, D is TRBD2 (6 bases). This CDR3 comprises 13 residues. CDR1 SGHVS and CDR2 FQNEAQ come from the germline V gene. Trimming removed 5 bases from V and 6 bases from J, with 10 bases in between. DNA for the CDR3: TGTGCCAGCAGCCAGGACTATCCCGGGGAGCTGTTTTTT. Its protein is CASSQDYPGELFF.

This chain uses TRBV5-1 with TRBJ2-1; D is possibly TRBD2 (5 bases). Trimming left V 0 bases short and J 4 bases short, with 8 bases between. The germline V gene encodes CDR1 SGHRS and CDR2 YFSETQ. CDR3 length: 14 amino acids. CDR3 amino acids: CASSLGGIYNEQFF. Here the CDR3 DNA reads TGCGCCAGCAGCTTGGGAGGGATTTACAATGAGCAGTTCTTC. The variable domain in full, completed from reference TRBV5-1 and TRBJ2-1, reads KAGVTQTPRYLIKTRGQQVTLSCSPISGHRSVSWYQQTPGQGLQFLFEYFSETQRNKGNFPGRFSGRQFSNSRSEMNVSTLELGDSALYLCASSLGGIYNEQFFGPGTRLTVL.

The chain couples TRBV29-1 to TRBJ1-1; D not certain. CDR3 length: 12 amino acids. The germline V gene encodes CDR1 SQVTM and CDR2 ANQGSEA. Trimming stripped 4 bases from V and 2 bases from J, with 8 bases between. CDR3 sequence reads: CSVGRLNTEAFF. In DNA, the CDR3 is TGCAGCGTTGGGCGGCTAAACACTGAAGCTTTCTTT.

The rearrangement uses TRBV29-1 and TRBJ2-3, with 16 bases matching TRBD2. Germline values: CDR1 SQVTM, CDR2 ANQGSEA. This CDR3 spans 14 amino acids. This CDR3 reads CMGLAGGLTDTQYF. The CDR3 DNA sequence: TGCATGGGACTAGCGGGAGGGCTCACAGATACGCAGTATTTT.

The chain has TRBV27 and TRBJ2-6; D is unclear. V lost 7 bases and J 1 base, leaving 8 bases between the germline ends. The CDR3 runs 14 residues. From germline, CDR1 is MNHEY and CDR2 SMNVEV (reference sequence). CDR3 bases: TGTGCCAGCACCCCGCAGTCTGGGGCCAACGTCCTGACTTTC. Translated: CASTPQSGANVLTF.

The CDR3 DNA reads as TGTGCCAGCAACTTGAAACTAGCAACCCATGAGCAGTTCTTC. Its translation is CASNLKLATHEQFF. V usage is TRBV6-5 and J usage is TRBJ2-1, with a weak D call TRBD2 (6 bases). V lost 7 bases to trimming and J lost 8 bases, with 18 bases between them. The CDR3 is 14 residues long. The V gene's germline CDR1 is MNHEY and CDR2 SVGAGI.

This chain joins TRBV18 and TRBJ1-3, with D possibly matching TRBD1 (6 bases). The CDR3 sequence is 16 residues long. CDR1 and CDR2 from the germline V gene are KGHSH and LQKENI. Trimming shortened V by 0 bases and J by 2 bases, and 11 bases separated the two germline ends. The CDR3: CASSPPGALAGNTIYF. The CDR3 DNA reads as TGTGCCAGCTCACCACCGGGGGCTTTGGCTGGAAACACCATATATTTT.

V is TRBV7-8 and J is TRBJ1-3, with unresolved D. The CDR3 loop spans 13 amino acids. Germline-derived CDR1 and CDR2 are SGHVS and FQNEAQ. Between the trimmed V and J ends, which lost 1 base and 7 bases, there was a span of 8 bases. This CDR3 is CASSLVAGNTIYF. DNA of the CDR3: TGTGCCAGCAGCTTAGTAGCCGGGAACACCATATATTTT.

The chain employs TRBV11-3 and TRBJ2-1, with 8 bases matching TRBD1. The junction had 10 bases not matched to a gene; V was cut back by 1 base and J by 5 bases. The CDR3 consists of 17 residues. Looked up from germline, CDR1 is SGHNT and CDR2 is YENEEA. The CDR3 is CASSLVGAGGADNEQFF. The CDR3 DNA is TGTGCCAGCAGCTTAGTAGGGGCAGGGGGCGCAGACAATGAGCAGTTCTTC.

The rearrangement joins TRBV27 to TRBJ2-1, with D possibly matching TRBD1 (6 bases). Trimming took 7 bases from V and 0 from J, leaving 16 bases between them. The CDR3 runs to 16 residues. Germline lookup yields CDR1 MNHEY and CDR2 SMNVEV (reference sequence). In nucleotides, the CDR3 is TGTGCCAGCACCCACCTCCAGGACAGCTCCTACAATGAGCAGTTCTTC. Protein sequence: CASTHLQDSSYNEQFF.

The chain carries TRBV27 and TRBJ2-5, with 8 bases that match TRBD2. The V gene end was trimmed by 2 bases and the J gene end by 2 bases; junction bases not matched to a gene: 4. This CDR3 is built from 15 residues. Per the germline V gene, CDR1 is MNHEY and CDR2 is SMNVEV (reference sequence). CDR3: CASSLVAGRQETQYF. CDR3 DNA sequence: TGTGCCAGCAGTTTAGTAGCGGGGAGACAAGAGACCCAGTACTTC.

This chain joins TRBV2 and TRBJ1-2; TRBD1 might be the D (6 bases). The V end lost 6 bases, the J end lost 5 bases, and 16 bases lay between the germline ends. From germline, CDR1 is SNHLY and CDR2 FYNNEI. The CDR3 sequence is 14 residues long. The CDR3 DNA sequence: TGTGCCAGCAGGGGCGCGGGGGGCCGGTATGGCTACACCTTC. Amino acids: CASRGAGGRYGYTF.

This clone occurred once. The chain has TRBV7-3 and TRBJ2-1; 12 bases agree with TRBD2. Per the germline V gene, CDR1 is SGHTA and CDR2 is FQGTGA. J lost 6 bases, V lost 1 base, and 4 bases had no gene match. The CDR3 is made up of 16 amino acids. The CDR3: CASSLIPTSGSNEQFF. The CDR3 region has the DNA TGTGCCAGCAGCTTAATTCCGACTAGCGGGAGCAATGAGCAGTTCTTC.

V gene TRBV4-1 combines with J gene TRBJ2-5, with TRBD1 matching over 8 bases. Germline V gene data show CDR1 as MGHRA and CDR2 as YSYEKL. The CDR3 is 15 residues long. Trimming at V came to 1 base and at J to 4 bases, leaving 5 bases not matched to a gene. CDR3 sequence (DNA): TGCGCCAGCAGCCAAGGGTCCAGGGGGCGAGAGACCCAGTACTTC. This translates into CASSQGSRGRETQYF.

The chain links TRBV23-1 to TRBJ2-2; 10 nucleotides match TRBD2. TRBV23-1 is an open reading frame, and its role is uncertain. The CDR3 sequence is 16 residues long. V was pared by 5 bases and J by 2 bases, with 5 bases of the junction left unmatched. The CDR3 DNA reads TGCGCCAGCAGTTCAGGGACTAGCGCAAACACCGGGGAGCTGTTTTTT. Its protein is CASSSGTSANTGELFF.

The chain uses TRBV11-1 and TRBJ1-2, with D unclear. The CDR3 has 14 residues. Trimming cost V 4 bases and J 4 bases, with 13 bases left between them. Per germline, CDR1 SGHAT and CDR2 FQDESV (reference sequence). The CDR3 sequence: CASSYGWGAYGYTF. CDR3 coding DNA: TGTGCCAGCAGCTATGGGTGGGGAGCCTATGGCTACACCTTC.

This chain joins TRBV28 and TRBJ1-4; tentative D call: TRBD1 (6 bases). The CDR3 covers 14 residues. Germline CDR1 and CDR2: MDHEN and SYDVKM. Trimming removed 5 bases at V and 5 bases at J, with 12 bases between. In DNA form, the CDR3 reads TGTGCCAGCAGTCAAACAGGGTCGAATGAAAAACTGTTTTTT. Translated: CASSQTGSNEKLFF.

This chain connects TRBV10-3 to TRBJ1-2; D is uncertain. V was pared by 6 bases and J by 7 bases, with 15 bases between. Germline CDR1 and CDR2: ENHRY and SYGVKD. This CDR3 has 13 amino acids. CDR3 region: CAISSGLAGGYTF. The CDR3 coding sequence is TGTGCCATCAGCTCGGGCCTGGCGGGTGGCTACACCTTC.

V usage is TRBV5-1 and J usage is TRBJ2-5; maybe TRBD1 (5 bases). Per the germline V gene, CDR1 is SGHRS and CDR2 is YFSETQ. Trimming pared 0 bases from V and 3 bases from J, leaving 9 bases between. The CDR3 runs 14 residues. CDR3 in amino acids: CASSLGTREETQYF. CDR3 DNA: TGCGCCAGCAGCTTGGGGACAAGAGAAGAGACCCAGTACTTC.

This clone showed up just a few times. The V call is TRBV7-3, the J call TRBJ1-1, with unresolved D. Per the germline V gene, CDR1 is SGHTA and CDR2 is FQGTGA. V was cut by 5 bases and J by 4 bases, with 14 bases left in between. The CDR3 extends over 14 amino acids. In nucleotides, the CDR3 is TGTGCCAGCAGCCCCGCGGGTAGGGCCACTGAAGCTTTCTTT. Its translation is CASSPAGRATEAFF.

This chain joins TRBV19 and TRBJ1-1; no definite D call. The CDR3 runs to 16 residues. V was clipped by 4 bases and J by 2 bases, with 17 bases between them. Germline lookup yields CDR1 LNHDA and CDR2 SQIVND (reference sequence). The CDR3 sequence: CASSNSGPRVNTEAFF. In DNA form, the CDR3 reads TGTGCCAGTAGTAACTCCGGCCCCCGGGTAAACACTGAAGCTTTCTTT.

The V call is TRBV7-9, the J call TRBJ1-1, with a possible D match to TRBD1 (5 bases). The CDR3 sequence is 15 residues long. Germline-derived CDR1 and CDR2 are SEHNR and FQNEAQ (reference sequence). Trimming took 2 bases from V and 1 from J, leaving 11 bases between them. The CDR3: CASSLKRGPNTEAFF. The CDR3 nucleotides read TGTGCCAGCAGCTTAAAAAGGGGTCCGAACACTGAAGCTTTCTTT.

On this clone: This same CDR3 is encoded by further DNA sequences in the sample. The J gene is TRBJ1-5, the V gene TRBV7-2; D gene ambiguous. The CDR3 has 12 residues. The germline V and J ends were trimmed by 4 bases and 4 bases, with 5 bases remaining between them. Germline lookup yields CDR1 SGHTA and CDR2 FQGNSA. CDR3 protein: CASSSFNQPQHF. The CDR3 DNA reads TGTGCCAGCAGCTCCTTTAATCAGCCCCAGCATTTT.

The chain links TRBV7-2 to TRBJ1-2; TRBD1 matches 7 bases. Germline loops: CDR1 SGHTA, CDR2 FQGNSA. V shed 3 bases and J 4 bases; nucleotides not matched to a gene: 8. The CDR3 spans 15 residues. The CDR3 loop is CASSLDRWNRYGYTF. CDR3 nucleotide sequence: TGTGCCAGCAGCTTGGACAGGTGGAATCGCTATGGCTACACCTTC.

The V and J genes are TRBV10-3 and TRBJ1-1; possibly TRBD1 for D (6 bases). Between the trimmed V and J ends, which lost 6 bases and 5 bases, there was a span of 13 bases. Germline CDR1 ENHRY, CDR2 SYGVKD. The CDR3 consists of 13 residues. This chain's CDR3 is CAISQGQTTEAFF. DNA of the CDR3: TGTGCCATCAGCCAAGGACAGACTACTGAAGCTTTCTTT.

The chain carries TRBV7-9 and TRBJ1-2; 10 bases line up with TRBD1. The CDR3 is 14 residues long. CDR1 is SEHNR and CDR2 is FQNEAQ in the germline V gene (reference sequence). Trimming took 1 base from V and 5 from J; bases not matched to a gene: 1. In nucleotides, the CDR3 is TGTGCCAGCAGCTTAGGACAGGGGGCTTATGGCTACACCTTC. Its protein product is CASSLGQGAYGYTF. The complete variable domain, with remaining parts taken from reference TRBV7-9 and TRBJ1-2, reads DTGVSQNPRHKITKRGQNVTFRCDPISEHNRLYWYRQTLGQGPEFLTYFQNEAQLEKSRLLSDRFSAERPKGSFSTLEIQRTEQGDSAMYLCASSLGQGAYGYTFGSGTRLTVV.

The chain combines TRBV7-9 with TRBJ2-7, with 8 nucleotides matching TRBD2. The germline gives CDR1 SEHNR, CDR2 FQNEAQ (reference sequence). CDR3 length: 14 residues. The J segment lost 2 bases and the V segment lost 5 bases, leaving 5 bases of the junction unmatched. CDR3 nucleotide sequence: TGTGCCAGCAGCCTACCGGGGGGGGCCTACGAGCAGTACTTC. It yields the protein CASSLPGGAYEQYF.

The chain is built from TRBV12-5 and TRBJ1-2; tentative D call: TRBD1 (5 bases). The CDR3 length is 12 residues. Deletions cut 4 bases from V and 5 bases from J, with 8 bases between. The germline gives CDR1 LGHNT, CDR2 FRNRAP. The CDR3 protein is CASGWEGYGYTF. The CDR3 DNA sequence: TGTGCTAGTGGTTGGGAGGGGTATGGCTACACCTTC.

The V and J genes are TRBV19 and TRBJ2-2; a possible D gene is TRBD2 (6 bases). The V end was cut by 1 base, the J end by 1 base, with 16 bases between. There are 18 residues in the CDR3. CDR1 and CDR2 (germline): LNHDA, SQIVND (reference sequence). Here the CDR3 reads CASSIGVGGIKNTGELFF. DNA of the CDR3: TGTGCCAGTAGTATAGGTGTGGGGGGAATTAAGAACACCGGGGAGCTGTTTTTT.

The V call is TRBV6-5, the J call TRBJ1-2; 9 nucleotides line up with TRBD1. J lost 7 bases, V lost 6 bases, and 9 bases had no gene match. This CDR3 is built from 14 residues. Germline loops: CDR1 MNHEY, CDR2 SVGAGI. The CDR3 DNA reads as TGTGCCAGCAGACTGGCGGGACAGGGTTTTGGCTACACCTTC. As protein: CASRLAGQGFGYTF.